What follows are 25 T cell receptor beta chains derived from one specimen sequenced in a study of blood T cell repertoires in COVID-19. Only in-frame clones appear in the TCRdb table, and some are missing; sequencing was by immunoSEQ multiplex PCR. The table includes about 210,000 clones, 70% to 90% detected once. The sequenced material came from PBMCs or T cells enriched from blood (not recorded which). Receptors originate from a woman in her thirties or forties with acute COVID-19.

The chain uses TRBV18 and TRBJ1-1; D is perhaps TRBD1 (6 bases). Trimming removed 4 bases from V and 11 bases from J, with 14 bases in between. Germline V CDR1 and CDR2: KGHSH, LQKENI. The CDR3 is 12 amino acids. The CDR3 loop reads CASSRLTGDAFF. CDR3 bases: TGTGCCAGCTCACGACTGACAGGTGATGCTTTCTTT.

The chain carries TRBV5-8 and TRBJ1-1; D call uncertain. Trimming took off 3 bases at V and 6 bases at J, with 18 bases between the two ends. Germline CDR1 is SGHTS and CDR2 is YDEGEE. This CDR3 is built from 15 residues. As DNA, the CDR3 is TGTGCCAGCAGCTACGGCTGGAGAGGGAATGCTGAAGCTTTCTTT. It codes for CASSYGWRGNAEAFF.

This clone appeared a single time. DNA for the CDR3: TGTGCCAGCAGTGAAATCGGTTACGGTACCTACGAGCAGTACGTC. Encoded protein: CASSEIGYGTYEQYV. The V and J genes are TRBV6-1 and TRBJ2-7; D remains ambiguous. The CDR3 has 15 residues. Germline CDR1 reads MNHNS; CDR2 reads SASEGT. V lost 2 bases and J 2 bases, leaving 13 bases between the germline ends.

The V gene is TRBV5-4, the J gene TRBJ1-6, with 7 bases identical to TRBD1. This CDR3 contains 16 residues. Germline CDR1 SGHNT, CDR2 YYREEE (reference sequence). Trimming cost V 5 bases and J 7 bases; bases outside gene matches: 12. The CDR3 region is CASSPTGVTPNSPLHF. The CDR3 nucleotides read TGTGCCAGCAGTCCTACAGGGGTTACACCGAATTCACCCCTCCACTTT.

This clone occurred a few times. The chain uses TRBV5-6 and TRBJ1-1; D may be TRBD1 (6 bases). V was clipped by 1 base and J by 4 bases, with 11 bases between them. Germline V gives CDR1 SGHDT, CDR2 YYEEEE. The CDR3 contains 14 residues. The CDR3 loop reads CASSLTGLGTEAFF. The CDR3 DNA follows: TGTGCCAGCAGCTTGACAGGGCTGGGCACTGAAGCTTTCTTT.

The chain links TRBV7-2 to TRBJ1-3; unclear D gene. V was pared by 5 bases and J by 1 base, with 12 bases between. This CDR3 spans 15 amino acids. CDR1 is SGHTA, CDR2 FQGNSA, per germline. The CDR3 is CASSTQGESGNTIYF. The CDR3 region has the DNA TGTGCCAGCAGCACACAAGGAGAATCTGGAAACACCATATATTTT.

The V call is TRBV11-2, the J call TRBJ1-2; D gene ambiguous. Trimming removed 5 bases at V and 5 bases at J, with 9 bases between. Germline values: CDR1 SGHAT, CDR2 FQNNGV. This CDR3 spans 12 amino acids. This chain's CDR3 is CASSTDGYGYTF. In nucleotides, the CDR3 is TGTGCCAGCAGCACAGATGGATATGGCTACACCTTC.

Here the CDR3 reads CASNSKGQGQSPLHF. The CDR3, as DNA: TGTGCCAGTAATAGTAAGGGACAGGGGCAATCACCCCTCCACTTT. The chain employs TRBV19 and TRBJ1-6; 10 bases agree with TRBD1. The length of the CDR3 is 15 residues. The V segment lost 7 bases and the J segment 10 bases; nucleotides outside the gene matches: 10. Germline V gene lookup returns CDR1 LNHDA and CDR2 SQIVND (reference sequence).

The DNA for the CDR3 is TGTGCCAGCAGACCTTGGACAGCAAGCTCTGGAAACACCATATATTTT. It translates to CASRPWTASSGNTIYF. The chain employs TRBV6-2 or TRBV6-3 and TRBJ1-3; TRBD1 might be the D (6 bases). Trimming took off 6 bases at V and 0 bases at J, with 15 bases between the two ends. CDR1 is MNHEY and CDR2 is SVGEGT in the germline V gene. This CDR3 is built from 16 residues.

The genes are TRBV10-3 and TRBJ1-6; 10 bases are a match to TRBD1. The CDR3 is 13 residues long. The ends lost 6 bases at V and 10 bases at J; junction bases unmatched: 3. CDR1 and CDR2 (germline): ENHRY, SYGVKD. CDR3 bases: TGTGCCATCAGAGGACAGGGGGAGTCACCCCTCCACTTT. Amino acid sequence: CAIRGQGESPLHF.

V and J are TRBV6-4 and TRBJ1-1; D unresolved. CDR1 MRHNA and CDR2 SNTAGT come from the germline V gene. V shed 4 bases and J shed 3 bases, with 12 bases lying between them. The CDR3 runs to 14 residues. The CDR3 sequence: CASSVAFGYTEAFF. The CDR3 DNA follows: TGTGCCAGCAGTGTAGCCTTCGGGTACACTGAAGCTTTCTTT.

The V and J genes are TRBV10-2 and TRBJ1-2; D not resolved. CDR1 is WSHSY, CDR2 SAAADI, per germline. CDR3 length: 11 amino acids. Trimming stripped 2 bases from V and 12 bases from J, with 10 bases between. The CDR3 DNA sequence: TGCGCCAGCAGTGAGGAGGGAATCCACACCTTC. Translating gives CASSEEGIHTF.

This sequence joins TRBV19 and TRBJ2-3, with D hard to call. Per germline, CDR1 LNHDA and CDR2 SQIVND (reference sequence). V was pared by 8 bases and J by 1 base, with 10 bases between. The CDR3 has 13 residues. CDR3 sequence: CASGPTGTDTQYF. DNA of the CDR3: TGTGCCAGTGGGCCCACGGGCACAGATACGCAGTATTTT.

The chain recombines TRBV5-1 with TRBJ2-7, with D perhaps TRBD2 (7 bases). The CDR3 sequence is 15 residues long. In germline, CDR1 is SGHRS, CDR2 YFSETQ. V was shortened by 0 bases and J by 7 bases, with 17 bases between the two germline ends. The DNA of the CDR3 is TGCGCCAGCAGCTTGGAGGTGGCGGGGGCTGGAGAGCAGTACTTC. It is translated as CASSLEVAGAGEQYF.

The chain is built from TRBV12-3 or TRBV12-4 and TRBJ2-3; D is undetermined. CDR3 length: 12 residues. Trimming took 6 bases from V and 8 from J, leaving 12 bases between them. The CDR3 region is CASSSIGRTQYF. CDR3 in DNA: TGTGCCAGCAGCTCGATCGGTCGTACGCAGTATTTT.

This sequence joins TRBV19 and TRBJ1-1; no clear D. The CDR3 length is 13 residues. Trimming cost V 5 bases and J 4 bases, with 11 bases left between them. Per the germline V gene, CDR1 is LNHDA and CDR2 is SQIVND (reference sequence). CDR3: CASSVVSSTEAFF. In DNA form, the CDR3 reads TGTGCCAGTAGTGTGGTTTCGAGCACTGAAGCTTTCTTT.

The genes are TRBV13 and TRBJ2-3, with D maybe TRBD2 (6 bases). V dropped 0 bases and J dropped 4 bases, with 8 bases sitting between them. Germline V gene sequence: CDR1 PRHDT, CDR2 FYEKMQ (reference sequence). The CDR3 length is 14 residues. Here the CDR3 reads CASSLGGSADTQYF. CDR3 sequence (DNA): TGTGCCAGCAGCTTAGGCGGGAGCGCAGATACGCAGTATTTT. Looking up the rest from reference TRBV13 and TRBJ2-3 gives the full variable domain: AAGVIQSPRHLIKEKRETATLKCYPIPRHDTVYWYQQGPGQDPQFLISFYEKMQSDKGSIPDRFSAQQFSDYHSELNMSSLELGDSALYFCASSLGGSADTQYFGPGTRLTVL.

V and J are TRBV6-5 and TRBJ1-5; 8 nucleotides agree with TRBD1. Germline V gene lookup returns CDR1 MNHEY and CDR2 SVGAGI. After removal of 7 bases from V and 3 bases from J, the junction contained 8 bases not matched to a gene. The CDR3 is made up of 15 amino acids. Written as DNA, the CDR3 is TGTGCCAGCACTCAGGACAGGGTTTCCAATCAGCCCCAGCATTTT. It is translated as CASTQDRVSNQPQHF.

The CDR3 DNA sequence: TGTGCCAGCAGCTTGGTAAATATCCTCTACAATGAGCAGTTCTTC. Amino acid sequence: CASSLVNILYNEQFF. V is TRBV5-6 and J is TRBJ2-1, with D hard to call. CDR3 length: 15 residues. V was trimmed by 0 bases and J by 3 bases, leaving 10 bases between them. Germline CDR1 reads SGHDT; CDR2 reads YYEEEE.

The chain joins TRBV11-3 to TRBJ1-2; D not resolved. Germline CDR1 and CDR2: SGHNT and YENEEA. The V end was cut by 5 bases, the J end by 2 bases, with 9 bases between. The CDR3 has 13 amino acids. Here the CDR3 reads CASSVGENYGYTF. Written as DNA, the CDR3 is TGTGCCAGCAGCGTCGGGGAAAACTATGGCTACACCTTC.

This chain links TRBV5-4 with TRBJ1-1; D perhaps matches TRBD1 (6 bases). The CDR3 contains 12 residues. Germline CDR1 and CDR2: SGHNT and YYREEE (reference sequence). Trimming pared 10 bases from V and 2 bases from J, leaving 12 bases between. The CDR3 DNA follows: TGTGCCGGGGGGGGCACAAACACTGAAGCTTTCTTT. Translating gives CAGGGTNTEAFF.

CDR3 nucleotide sequence: TGCAGTGCTAGTTCCGGGAACACCGGGGAGCTGTTTTTT. Its protein is CSASSGNTGELFF. This chain joins TRBV20-1 and TRBJ2-2; D remains unclear. Germline CDR1 reads DFQATT; CDR2 reads SNEGSKA (reference sequence). This CDR3 contains 13 residues. The germline V and J ends were trimmed by 3 bases and 1 base, with 6 bases remaining between them.

The J gene is TRBJ1-4, the V gene TRBV5-8, with a weak D call TRBD1 (6 bases). Germline CDR1 is SGHTS and CDR2 is YDEGEE. Trimming took off 4 bases at V and 0 bases at J, with 13 bases between the two ends. The CDR3 loop spans 16 amino acids. This chain's CDR3 is CASSSIGTPTNEKLFF. CDR3 bases: TGTGCCAGCAGCAGTATAGGGACACCAACTAATGAAAAACTGTTTTTT.

The chain employs TRBV11-2 and TRBJ2-3; weak D call: TRBD1 (7 bases). V lost 0 bases to trimming and J lost 2 bases, with 15 bases between them. CDR3 length: 17 residues. The germline CDR1 and CDR2 sequences are SGHAT and FQNNGV. CDR3 protein: CASSLERGQRVTDTQYF. Written as DNA, the CDR3 is TGTGCCAGCAGCTTAGAGAGGGGACAGCGGGTCACAGATACGCAGTATTTT.

This chain connects TRBV5-6 to TRBJ2-7; 7 nucleotides match TRBD2. There are 15 residues in the CDR3. Trimming took 2 bases from V and 0 from J; bases not matched to a gene: 5. Germline V gene sequence: CDR1 SGHDT, CDR2 YYEEEE. The CDR3: CASSFLAVSSYEQYF. The CDR3 region has the DNA TGTGCCAGCAGCTTCCTAGCGGTAAGCTCCTACGAGCAGTACTTC.